Following are 13 T cell receptor beta chains from one sample sequenced in a study of cytomegalovirus exposure and HLA in healthy donors. Amplification used 60 Vbeta primers and 13 Jbeta primers. Using immunoSEQ multiplex PCR, the repertoire was profiled, and TCRdb retains in-frame clones only, with some absent. The repertoire has about 130,000 clones, around 73% of them found once; the top ten carry approximately 1.6%. The sequenced sample consisted of PBMCs. Receptor source: a female donor in good health and CMV-seronegative.

The rearrangement uses TRBV7-2 and TRBJ2-4, with D possibly being TRBD1 (6 bases). Trimming cost V 2 bases and J 5 bases, with 10 bases left between them. This CDR3 has 14 amino acids. Per germline, CDR1 SGHTA and CDR2 FQGNSA. CDR3 in amino acids: CASSLMAGENIQYF. The CDR3 DNA sequence: TGTGCCAGCAGCTTAATGGCAGGGGAAAACATTCAGTACTTC.

The chain links TRBV4-3 to TRBJ1-2, with 11 bases that match TRBD1. V trimming: 0 bases; J trimming: 4 bases; junction bases outside the gene matches: 10. This CDR3 comprises 18 residues. CDR1 and CDR2 (germline): LGHNA, YSLEER. CDR3 nucleotides: TGCGCCAGCAGCCAAGAACACTGGACAGGGGGCTTTAGCTATGGCTACACCTTC. This translates into CASSQEHWTGGFSYGYTF.

V and J are TRBV28 and TRBJ2-1; 13 nucleotides line up with TRBD2. V dropped 3 bases and J dropped 6; count of bases not matched to a gene: 8. Per the germline V gene, CDR1 is MDHEN and CDR2 is SYDVKM. The CDR3 runs to 17 residues. CDR3 in amino acids: CASSFWGLAGPINEQFF. The CDR3, as DNA: TGTGCCAGCAGTTTTTGGGGACTAGCGGGACCGATCAATGAGCAGTTCTTC.

CDR3 region: CARSFGQSGETQYF. The CDR3 DNA reads as TGTGCCAGAAGCTTTGGCCAGTCGGGAGAGACCCAGTACTTC. The chain carries TRBV5-3 and TRBJ2-5; D not certain. Being an ORF, TRBV5-3 has a function that is uncertain. The CDR3 is made up of 14 amino acids. Trimming cost V 2 bases and J 4 bases, with 12 bases left between them.

This chain links TRBV19 with TRBJ2-6; the match to TRBD1 covers 10 bases. In germline, CDR1 is LNHDA, CDR2 SQIVND (reference sequence). The trim removed 4 bases at V and 0 bases at J, leaving 3 bases unmatched. This CDR3 has 17 residues. The CDR3 DNA is TGTGCCAGTAGTAGGGGGACAGGGGTCTCTGGGGCCAACGTCCTGACTTTC. Amino acid sequence: CASSRGTGVSGANVLTF. Combining the CDR3 with reference TRBV19 and TRBJ2-6 gives the whole variable domain DGGITQSPKYLFRKEGQNVTLSCEQNLNHDAMYWYRQDPGQGLRLIYYSQIVNDFQKGDIAEGYSVSREKKESFPLTVTSAQKNPTAFYLCASSRGTGVSGANVLTFGAGSRLTVL.

In DNA form, the CDR3 reads TGTGCCAGCAGGGAGGAGTACTTC. The encoded protein is CASREEYF. This sequence joins TRBV28 and TRBJ2-7, with D perhaps TRBD2 (5 bases). Germline V gene lookup returns CDR1 MDHEN and CDR2 SYDVKM. The ends were cut back, 6 bases at V and 11 bases at J, with 5 bases in the middle. This CDR3 has 8 amino acids.

V and J are TRBV6-6 and TRBJ2-1, with 11 bases that match TRBD1. CDR3 length: 16 amino acids. Germline V CDR1 and CDR2: MNHNY, SVGAGI (reference sequence). J lost 9 bases, V lost 3 bases, and 10 bases had no gene match. CDR3 coding DNA: TGTGCCAGCAGTTATCCCGGACAGGGGGCCTCGGTTGAGCAGTTCTTC. As protein: CASSYPGQGASVEQFF.

V gene TRBV27 combines with J gene TRBJ1-6; 10 nucleotides match TRBD1. V trimming: 6 bases; J trimming: 8 bases; junction bases outside the gene matches: 1. CDR1 and CDR2 from the germline V gene are MNHEY and SMNVEV (reference sequence). This CDR3 is built from 13 residues. The CDR3 coding sequence is TGTGCCAGCAGAGGACAGGGGGATTCACCCCTCCACTTT. The encoded protein is CASRGQGDSPLHF.

The V call is TRBV7-8, the J call TRBJ2-1; 8 bases match TRBD1. Trimming cost V 5 bases and J 8 bases; bases outside gene matches: 5. The CDR3 consists of 13 residues. The germline gives CDR1 SGHVS, CDR2 FQNEAQ. CDR3 residues: CASSIDRGYEQFF. The CDR3 DNA reads TGTGCCAGCAGCATTGACAGGGGCTATGAGCAGTTCTTC.

V is TRBV12-5 and J is TRBJ2-5; possible D gene TRBD1, 6 bases. Germline V gene sequence: CDR1 LGHNT, CDR2 FRNRAP. Trimming took 6 bases from V and 5 from J, leaving 10 bases between them. The CDR3 consists of 12 residues. The CDR3 DNA reads TGTGCTAGTGGACCTACAGGGGAGACCCAGTACTTC. It translates to CASGPTGETQYF.

This chain links TRBV4-1 with TRBJ2-7; D might be TRBD1 (6 bases). The germline V gene has CDR1 MGHRA and CDR2 YSYEKL. This CDR3 spans 14 amino acids. V dropped 1 base and J dropped 5 bases, with 12 bases sitting between them. The CDR3 here is CASSQVGGSHEQYF. For the CDR3, the DNA is TGCGCCAGCAGCCAAGTAGGGGGTTCCCACGAGCAGTACTTC.

V and J are TRBV6-4 and TRBJ2-2; D is possibly TRBD2 (5 bases). The CDR3 spans 12 residues. The V and J ends lost 4 bases and 6 bases respectively, with 6 bases between them. The germline V gene encodes CDR1 MRHNA and CDR2 SNTAGT. The CDR3 reads CASSGESGELFF. In nucleotides, the CDR3 is TGTGCCAGCAGTGGGGAGTCCGGGGAGCTGTTTTTT.

The chain links TRBV9 to TRBJ1-5, with D perhaps TRBD1 (6 bases). Germline V gene lookup returns CDR1 SGDLS and CDR2 YYNGEE. The CDR3 runs 14 residues. The V end lost 4 bases, the J end lost 5 bases, and 13 bases lay between the germline ends. CDR3 protein: CASSPGQSHQPQHF. For the CDR3, the DNA is TGTGCCAGCAGCCCTGGACAGAGTCATCAGCCCCAGCATTTT.